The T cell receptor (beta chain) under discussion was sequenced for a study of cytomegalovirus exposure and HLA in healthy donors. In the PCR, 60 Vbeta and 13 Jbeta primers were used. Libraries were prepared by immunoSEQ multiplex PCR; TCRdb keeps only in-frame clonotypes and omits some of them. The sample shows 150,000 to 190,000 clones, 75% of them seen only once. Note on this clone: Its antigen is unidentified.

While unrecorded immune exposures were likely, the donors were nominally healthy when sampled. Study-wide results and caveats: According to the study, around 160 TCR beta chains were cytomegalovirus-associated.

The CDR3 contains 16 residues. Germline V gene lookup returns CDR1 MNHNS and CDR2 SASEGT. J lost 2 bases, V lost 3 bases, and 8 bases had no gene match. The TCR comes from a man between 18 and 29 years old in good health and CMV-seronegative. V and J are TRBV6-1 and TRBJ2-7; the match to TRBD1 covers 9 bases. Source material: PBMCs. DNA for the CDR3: TGTGCCAGCAGTGACCCAGGACAGGGGCAGACCTACGAGCAGTACTTC. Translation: CASSDPGQGQTYEQYF.